The 30 T cell receptor beta chains given below trace back to one sample, sequenced in a study of blood T cell repertoires in COVID-19. The table came from immunoSEQ multiplex PCR; TCRdb's copy has only in-frame clones and leaves some out. The data contain about 70,000 clones, about 88% of them seen just once; the ten biggest clones take up approximately 1.4%. The sample comprised peripheral blood. These receptors were obtained from a man aged 50-59 years with acute or convalescent COVID-19.

The chain carries TRBV11-2 and TRBJ1-6; no definite D call. Germline V gene sequence: CDR1 SGHAT, CDR2 FQNNGV. V lost 5 bases and J lost 8, with 16 bases in between. The CDR3 is 15 amino acids. The CDR3 DNA sequence: TGTGCCAGCAGCCAACTCAGGAAGCCGCATTCACCCCTCCACTTT. Translated, it gives CASSQLRKPHSPLHF.

J is TRBJ2-1 and V is TRBV19, with a weak D call TRBD1 (7 bases). The CDR3 has 14 amino acids. Germline V gives CDR1 LNHDA, CDR2 SQIVND (reference sequence). Trimming took off 7 bases at V and 10 bases at J, with 20 bases between the two ends. The CDR3 sequence: CASTPEKGAGEQFF. The DNA for the CDR3 is TGTGCCAGTACCCCGGAGAAGGGGGCGGGGGAGCAGTTCTTC.

The J gene is TRBJ2-1, the V gene TRBV11-2, with no clear D. The germline CDR1 and CDR2 sequences are SGHAT and FQNNGV. The CDR3 spans 15 residues. With 3 bases removed from V and 4 bases from J, the gap between germline ends came to 13 bases. DNA of the CDR3: TGTGCCAGCAGCTTCACTGGCGGAAGTTACAATGAGCAGTTCTTC. This codes for CASSFTGGSYNEQFF. The full variable domain, with the rest looked up from reference TRBV11-2 and TRBJ2-1, is EAGVAQSPRYKIIEKRQSVAFWCNPISGHATLYWYQQILGQGPKLLIQFQNNGVVDDSQLPKDRFSAERLKGVDSTLKIQPAKLEDSAVYLCASSFTGGSYNEQFFGPGTRLTVL.

The rearrangement uses TRBV28 and TRBJ2-7; the D gene is possibly TRBD1 (7 bases). V dropped 6 bases and J dropped 3 bases, with 15 bases sitting between them. The CDR3 is 14 amino acids. Germline V gene sequence: CDR1 MDHEN, CDR2 SYDVKM. CDR3 protein: CASREGQNVYEQYF. DNA for the CDR3: TGTGCCAGCAGGGAGGGACAGAACGTCTACGAGCAGTACTTC.

The CDR3 sequence is CASSLHGQGARNSPLHF. CDR3 sequence (DNA): TGTGCCAGCAGTCTCCATGGACAGGGGGCCCGGAATTCACCCCTCCACTTT. The rearrangement links TRBV6-6 to TRBJ1-6; 11 bases are shared with TRBD1. V lost 5 bases and J lost 7; bases outside the gene matches: 10. CDR3 length equals 17 residues. Germline CDR1 is MNHNY and CDR2 is SVGAGI (reference sequence).

The V and J genes are TRBV6-1 and TRBJ2-1; D may be TRBD2 (5 bases). Trimming took 4 bases from V and 3 from J, leaving 16 bases between them. The CDR3 runs 16 residues. Germline CDR1 is MNHNS and CDR2 is SASEGT. CDR3 coding DNA: TGTGCCAGCAGTGGTTCGGAGGAGCTACTCTACAATGAGCAGTTCTTC. Its translation: CASSGSEELLYNEQFF.

The chain uses TRBV27 and TRBJ2-5; D might be TRBD1 (5 bases). The germline V gene encodes CDR1 MNHEY and CDR2 SMNVEV (reference sequence). Trimming left V 8 bases short and J 5 bases short, with 12 bases between. There are 12 residues in the CDR3. The chain's CDR3 is CASAKGRETQYF. The CDR3 bases are TGTGCCAGCGCAAAGGGGCGGGAGACCCAGTACTTC.

The J gene is TRBJ2-5, the V gene TRBV29-1, with TRBD2 identical over 7 bases. CDR1 SQVTM and CDR2 ANQGSEA come from the germline V gene. The CDR3 is 14 residues long. With 3 bases clipped from V and 3 bases from J, the junction kept 7 bases outside the gene matches. The DNA for the CDR3 is TGCAGCGTTGAGGTCTGGGGGGGAGAAGAGACCCAGTACTTC. This gives the protein CSVEVWGGEETQYF.

The chain carries TRBV10-3 and TRBJ1-3; TRBD1 matches 7 bases. The germline CDR1 and CDR2 sequences are ENHRY and SYGVKD. CDR3 size: 17 residues. With 6 bases clipped from V and 0 bases from J, the junction kept 11 bases outside the gene matches. This CDR3 is CAISSLGQESSGNTIYF. The CDR3 DNA reads TGTGCCATCAGCTCCCTCGGACAGGAAAGCTCTGGAAACACCATATATTTT.

The chain joins TRBV5-4 to TRBJ1-2; D not resolved. The CDR3 runs 19 residues. The ends were cut back, 4 bases at V and 2 bases at J, with 27 bases in the middle. Germline-derived CDR1 and CDR2 are SGHNT and YYREEE (reference sequence). The CDR3: CASSLLNSRGQHENYGYTF. The CDR3 bases are TGTGCCAGCAGCCTTCTTAATTCTCGAGGCCAACACGAGAACTATGGCTACACCTTC.

The count of this clone is one. The chain employs TRBV29-1 and TRBJ1-2, with 7 bases lining up with TRBD1. Germline CDR1 is SQVTM and CDR2 is ANQGSEA. There are 12 residues in the CDR3. V trimming: 3 bases; J trimming: 4 bases; junction bases outside the gene matches: 2. CDR3 in DNA: TGCAGCGTTGATAACAGGGGCTATGGCTACACCTTC. Its translation: CSVDNRGYGYTF.

This clone was counted a single time. The chain joins TRBV24-1 to TRBJ2-1, with a possible D match to TRBD2 (6 bases). Looked up from germline, CDR1 is KGHDR and CDR2 is SFDVKD. V was cut by 3 bases and J by 7 bases, with 18 bases left in between. CDR3 length equals 16 residues. The CDR3 sequence: CATSDATRGDINEQFF. The CDR3, as DNA: TGTGCCACCAGTGATGCGACTAGAGGAGATATAAATGAGCAGTTCTTC.

The table lists this clone with a few counts. V gene TRBV30 combines with J gene TRBJ1-1; D uncertain. Deletions cut 2 bases from V and 5 bases from J, with 6 bases between. The CDR3 has 11 amino acids. In germline, CDR1 is GTSNPN, CDR2 SVGIG (reference sequence). The CDR3 nucleotides read TGTGCCTGGAGTCGAGGGACTGAAGCTTTCTTT. Its protein is CAWSRGTEAFF.

The chain employs TRBV7-9 and TRBJ2-5; 9 bases match TRBD1. V was clipped by 4 bases and J by 5 bases; unmatched bases: 5. The germline V gene encodes CDR1 SEHNR and CDR2 FQNEAQ (reference sequence). This CDR3 is built from 14 residues. The CDR3 sequence: CASSSTGGRETQYF. The CDR3 nucleotides read TGTGCCAGCAGCTCGACAGGGGGTCGGGAGACCCAGTACTTC.

J is TRBJ2-3 and V is TRBV5-1; 7 bases agree with TRBD2. The CDR3 has 15 amino acids. Trimming removed 5 bases from V and 2 bases from J; junction bases left unmatched: 8. From germline, CDR1 is SGHRS and CDR2 YFSETQ. CDR3 DNA sequence: TGCGCCAGCAGTTCCAGCGGGGCGTCCACAGATACGCAGTATTTT. Its protein is CASSSSGASTDTQYF. The full variable domain, completed using reference TRBV5-1 and TRBJ2-3, is KAGVTQTPRYLIKTRGQQVTLSCSPISGHRSVSWYQQTPGQGLQFLFEYFSETQRNKGNFPGRFSGRQFSNSRSEMNVSTLELGDSALYLCASSSSGASTDTQYFGPGTRLTVL.

The CDR3 loop reads CASSPRSGSRSEQYF. CDR3 DNA sequence: TGTGCCAGCAGCCCCCGATCGGGGTCCAGGTCCGAGCAGTACTTC. The chain joins TRBV7-2 to TRBJ2-7; D is perhaps TRBD2 (5 bases). The ends were cut back, 5 bases at V and 6 bases at J, with 20 bases in the middle. The CDR3 has 15 residues. Germline assignment: CDR1 SGHTA and CDR2 FQGNSA. Drawing the rest from reference TRBV7-2 and TRBJ2-7, the complete variable domain is GAGVSQSPSNKVTEKGKDVELRCDPISGHTALYWYRQSLGQGLEFLIYFQGNSAPDKSGLPSDRFSAERTGGSVSTLTIQRTQQEDSAVYLCASSPRSGSRSEQYFGPGTRLTVT.

This rearrangement joins TRBV7-9 to TRBJ2-3; TRBD2 matches at 9 bases. Germline V gene sequence: CDR1 SEHNR, CDR2 FQNEAQ (reference sequence). The CDR3 is 17 amino acids. The V and J ends lost 0 bases and 2 bases, in that order; junction bases with no gene match: 6. The CDR3 DNA reads TGTGCCAGCAGCTTAGCCGCCCTAGCGGGGCCCACAGATACGCAGTATTTT. Protein product: CASSLAALAGPTDTQYF.

The rearrangement joins TRBV2 to TRBJ1-1; 11 bases are a match to TRBD1. Germline values: CDR1 SNHLY, CDR2 FYNNEI. The CDR3 is 18 residues long. J gave up 4 bases and V 0 bases, and 10 bases lay outside the gene matches. This CDR3 is CASSEAPGQGVVGTEAFF. The CDR3 DNA sequence: TGTGCCAGCAGTGAAGCCCCGGGACAGGGGGTAGTCGGCACTGAAGCTTTCTTT.

The chain is built from TRBV6-5 and TRBJ1-4; D not certain. The germline V gene encodes CDR1 MNHEY and CDR2 SVGAGI. The CDR3 length is 15 residues. Trimming took 6 bases from V and 0 from J, leaving 11 bases between them. This chain's CDR3 is CASSRYSATNEKLFF. The CDR3 nucleotides read TGTGCCAGCAGCCGATACAGTGCAACTAATGAAAAACTGTTTTTT.

This rearrangement joins TRBV6-2 or TRBV6-3 to TRBJ2-7; the D gene is possibly TRBD1 (5 bases). CDR3 length: 14 residues. V was trimmed by 6 bases and J by 3 bases, leaving 15 bases between them. Germline V gene sequence: CDR1 MNHEY, CDR2 SVGEGT. CDR3 protein: CASSLSDQGYEQYV. DNA for the CDR3: TGTGCCAGCAGCCTGTCGGACCAGGGCTACGAGCAGTACGTC.

The gene calls are TRBV27 and TRBJ2-7; TRBD2 aligns across 7 bases. This CDR3 is 16 amino acids long. V lost 6 bases to trimming and J lost 2 bases; unmatched junction nucleotides: 13. The germline gives CDR1 MNHEY, CDR2 SMNVEV (reference sequence). The CDR3 sequence: CASSLAPGGLAYEQYF. The CDR3 DNA reads TGTGCCAGCAGCCTGGCGCCCGGGGGGTTGGCCTACGAGCAGTACTTC.

The chain couples TRBV4-3 to TRBJ2-4; D not certain. This CDR3 has 15 residues. CDR1 is LGHNA, CDR2 YSLEER, per germline. Trimming took off 5 bases at V and 1 base at J, with 12 bases between the two ends. As DNA, the CDR3 is TGCGCCAGCAGCACGTGGATGGAGGCCAAAAACATTCAGTACTTC. This codes for CASSTWMEAKNIQYF.

The rearrangement uses TRBV5-6 and TRBJ2-1, with a possible D match to TRBD2 (6 bases). CDR1 and CDR2 from the germline V gene are SGHDT and YYEEEE. The CDR3 is 14 amino acids. V dropped 2 bases and J dropped 8 bases, with 14 bases sitting between them. CDR3: CASSFSGWVDEQFF. The CDR3 region has the DNA TGTGCCAGCAGCTTTAGCGGATGGGTCGATGAGCAGTTCTTC.

The gene calls are TRBV2 and TRBJ1-4; D unclear. Trimming cost V 5 bases and J 0 bases, with 10 bases left between them. CDR3 length: 15 residues. Looked up from germline, CDR1 is SNHLY and CDR2 is FYNNEI. The CDR3 sequence is CASSPPRATNEKLFF. CDR3 sequence (DNA): TGTGCCAGCAGTCCTCCCCGAGCAACTAATGAAAAACTGTTTTTT.

The CDR3 DNA sequence: TGTGCCACCAGTGGAGGGCGGAACACTGAAGCTTTCTTT. Protein product: CATSGGRNTEAFF. The gene calls are TRBV24-1 and TRBJ1-1; D is uncertain. The CDR3 length is 13 residues. The ends were cut back, 5 bases at V and 1 base at J, with 7 bases in the middle. Germline-derived CDR1 and CDR2 are KGHDR and SFDVKD.

The V and J genes are TRBV28 and TRBJ2-7; a weak D match, TRBD2 (7 bases). From germline, CDR1 is MDHEN and CDR2 SYDVKM. V was trimmed by 5 bases and J by 2 bases, leaving 16 bases between them. This CDR3 is 15 amino acids long. DNA of the CDR3: TGTGCCAGCAGTGCCTGGGGGGGGCGGGCCTACGAGCAGTACTTC. This sequence encodes CASSAWGGRAYEQYF.

The rearrangement uses TRBV5-1 and TRBJ2-3; D remains unclear. CDR3 length equals 14 residues. From germline, CDR1 is SGHRS and CDR2 YFSETQ. V gave up 2 bases and J gave up 0 bases, with 7 bases separating them. CDR3 DNA: TGCGCCAGCAGCTTAAAAGCCAGCACAGATACGCAGTATTTT. Protein: CASSLKASTDTQYF.

This clone was detected only once. J is TRBJ2-5 and V is TRBV3-1 (or the pseudogene TRBV3-2); possible D gene TRBD1, 6 bases. The ends were cut back, 4 bases at V and 0 bases at J, with 9 bases in the middle. This CDR3 contains 14 residues. The germline V gene encodes CDR1 LGHDT and CDR2 YNNKEL (reference sequence). The CDR3 loop reads CASSPRTDQETQYF. The CDR3 nucleotides read TGTGCCAGCAGCCCCCGGACAGACCAAGAGACCCAGTACTTC.

The rearrangement joins TRBV11-2 to TRBJ1-2; D gene ambiguous. This CDR3 spans 13 amino acids. The V gene's germline CDR1 is SGHAT and CDR2 FQNNGV. Trimming pared 7 bases from V and 0 bases from J, leaving 9 bases between. The chain's CDR3 is CASKQAANYGYTF. The CDR3 nucleotides are TGTGCCAGCAAGCAGGCAGCTAACTATGGCTACACCTTC.

The rearrangement links TRBV7-3 to TRBJ2-2, with 9 bases aligning to TRBD1. The trim removed 3 bases at V and 4 bases at J, leaving 6 bases unmatched. The germline gives CDR1 SGHTA, CDR2 FQGTGA. This CDR3 has 16 residues. The CDR3: CASSFPGQGSTGELFF. As DNA, the CDR3 is TGTGCCAGCAGCTTCCCGGGACAGGGAAGCACCGGGGAGCTGTTTTTT.